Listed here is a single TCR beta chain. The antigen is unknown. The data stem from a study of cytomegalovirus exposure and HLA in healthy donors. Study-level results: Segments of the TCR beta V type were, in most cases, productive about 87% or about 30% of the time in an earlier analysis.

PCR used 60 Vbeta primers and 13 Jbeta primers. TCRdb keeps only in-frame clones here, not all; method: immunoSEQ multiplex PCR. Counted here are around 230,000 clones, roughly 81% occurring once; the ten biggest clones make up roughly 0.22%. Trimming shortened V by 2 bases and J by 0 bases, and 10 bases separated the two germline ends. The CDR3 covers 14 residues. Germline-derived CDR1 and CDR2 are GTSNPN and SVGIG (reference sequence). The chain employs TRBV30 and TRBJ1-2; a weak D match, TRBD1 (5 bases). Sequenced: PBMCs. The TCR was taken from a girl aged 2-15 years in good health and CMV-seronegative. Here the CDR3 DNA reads TGTGCCTGGAGTCGGAGCAGGGCTAACTATGGCTACACCTTC. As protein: CAWSRSRANYGYTF.